The T cell receptor (beta chain) under discussion was sequenced for a study of blood T cells in healthy people across ages. The V gene's germline CDR1 is PRHDT and CDR2 FYEKMQ (reference sequence). V was trimmed by 0 bases and J by 3 bases, leaving 11 bases between them. This CDR3 is 15 amino acids long. In its sample, this clonotype was seen a few times. The second PCR ran roughly 6 to 12 cycles with a sample-barcoded 5' primer and J-beta primers. TCRdb analysed the 5' RACE reads with MiXCR anew, one entry per CDR3 protein. The data contain around 1,000,000 distinct CDR3 sequences, roughly two fifths of them seen just once; the ten biggest clones take up around 14%.

V and J are TRBV13 and TRBJ1-2; D not resolved. The origin of this receptor is a man aged 18 to 30 in good health. Sequenced: blood. CDR3: CASSLGPLEHYGYTF. CDR3 coding DNA: TGTGCCAGCAGCTTAGGCCCCCTGGAACACTATGGCTACACCTTC.